The 20 T cell receptor beta chains in this list originate from one sample, sequenced in a study of CD8 T cells in ankylosing spondylitis. Via MiXCR, TCRdb re-called the 5' RACE reads, giving one row per CDR3 protein. This table holds approximately 300,000 distinct CDR3 sequences, 15% to 25% found once. The sample comprised blood, either unsorted or a sorted T cell fraction (not recorded which). These receptors originate from a male donor with ankylosing spondylitis or in good health (not recorded which).

This chain uses TRBV7-3 with TRBJ2-5; D gene uncertain. Trimming stripped 10 bases from V and 1 base from J, with 10 bases between. Germline CDR1 reads SGHTA; CDR2 reads FQGTGA. The CDR3 is 12 residues long. CDR3: CAIVSRQETQYF. DNA of the CDR3: TGTGCCATAGTCTCACGCCAAGAGACCCAGTACTTC.

The chain recombines TRBV3-1 with TRBJ2-1, with 11 bases lining up with TRBD2. Germline V gene lookup returns CDR1 LGHDT and CDR2 YNNKEL (reference sequence). Trimming took 1 base from V and 10 from J; bases not matched to a gene: 12. The CDR3 contains 17 residues. CDR3 in DNA: TGTGCCAGCAGCCAAGTGGTACTAGCGGGAGTTCTGTCCGAGCAGTTCTTC. It yields the protein CASSQVVLAGVLSEQFF.

This clonotype was picked up a small number of times. The V call is TRBV10-2, the J call TRBJ2-2; D gene unclear. Germline CDR1 and CDR2: WSHSY and SAAADI. V was trimmed by 6 bases and J by 6 bases, leaving 11 bases between them. The CDR3 contains 13 residues. The CDR3 loop reads CASRPGEAGELFF. The CDR3 DNA follows: TGCGCCAGCAGGCCCGGTGAGGCCGGGGAGCTGTTTTTT.

This rearrangement joins TRBV12-3 or TRBV12-4 to TRBJ2-2, with a possible D match to TRBD1 (7 bases). The CDR3 covers 14 residues. Trimming removed 7 bases from V and 6 bases from J, with 15 bases in between. CDR3 residues: CASTLEGAAGELFF. CDR3 coding DNA: TGTGCCAGCACGTTGGAGGGGGCCGCCGGGGAGCTGTTTTTT.

This chain links TRBV5-6 with TRBJ1-1, with 10 bases that match TRBD1. This CDR3 is built from 17 residues. In germline, CDR1 is SGHDT, CDR2 YYEEEE. The ends lost 0 bases at V and 4 bases at J; junction bases unmatched: 9. In nucleotides, the CDR3 is TGTGCCAGCAGCTTGGTGGGGACAGGGGTTGGGAGCACTGAAGCTTTCTTT. Translated, it gives CASSLVGTGVGSTEAFF.

This chain joins TRBV12-3 or TRBV12-4 and TRBJ1-3; 8 bases match TRBD1. The CDR3 covers 16 residues. V gave up 5 bases and J gave up 0 bases; unmatched junction bases: 6. CDR3 nucleotide sequence: TGTGCCAGCAGTCCGACAGGGGCCAGCTCTGGAAACACCATATATTTT. Protein sequence: CASSPTGASSGNTIYF.

This clonotype was counted between two and nine times. The rearrangement links TRBV10-3 to TRBJ2-1; 7 bases map to TRBD2. The CDR3 totals 16 residues. Germline assignment: CDR1 ENHRY and CDR2 SYGVKD. V lost 2 bases, J lost 2 bases, and 6 bases stayed unmatched. CDR3 nucleotide sequence: TGTGCCATCAGTGAGGCTACGGGACTACCCTACAATGAGCAGTTCTTC. It encodes CAISEATGLPYNEQFF.

V is TRBV5-1 and J is TRBJ1-1, with a tentative D call TRBD1 (5 bases). V was trimmed by 0 bases and J by 2 bases, leaving 11 bases between them. Germline-derived CDR1 and CDR2 are SGHRS and YFSETQ. The CDR3 has 15 amino acids. In nucleotides, the CDR3 is TGCGCCAGCAGCTTGGTGGAGACAGTTAACACTGAAGCTTTCTTT. Translation gives CASSLVETVNTEAFF.

J is TRBJ1-5 and V is TRBV18; 11 bases fit TRBD1. CDR3 length equals 16 residues. Germline lookup yields CDR1 KGHSH and CDR2 LQKENI. The V and J ends lost 4 bases and 6 bases, in that order; junction bases with no gene match: 8. CDR3 residues: CASSLLGTGGGQPQHF. DNA of the CDR3: TGTGCCAGCTCACTGCTGGGGACAGGGGGAGGTCAGCCCCAGCATTTT. Filled out from reference TRBV18 and TRBJ1-5, the complete variable domain reads NAGVMQNPRHLVRRRGQEARLRCSPMKGHSHVYWYRQLPEEGLKFMVYLQKENIIDESGMPKERFSAEFPKEGPSILRIQQVVRGDSAAYFCASSLLGTGGGQPQHFGDGTRLSIL.

This clonotype has a count of ten or more. The V and J genes are TRBV5-5 and TRBJ1-5; TRBD1 aligns across 8 bases. The junction had 6 bases not matched to a gene; V was cut back by 4 bases and J by 3 bases. The germline CDR1 and CDR2 sequences are SGHKS and YYEKEE (reference sequence). The CDR3 spans 15 residues. CDR3 region: CASSTTGVPNQPQHF. The DNA of the CDR3 is TGTGCCAGCAGCACGACAGGGGTGCCCAATCAGCCCCAGCATTTT.

Many counts were recorded for this clonotype. This rearrangement joins TRBV24-1 to TRBJ2-5; D unclear. The CDR3 is 13 amino acids. The germline gives CDR1 KGHDR, CDR2 SFDVKD. V dropped 5 bases and J dropped 0 bases, with 6 bases sitting between them. The DNA for the CDR3 is TGTGCCACCAGTGCCTCGTACCAAGAGACCCAGTACTTC. Protein sequence: CATSASYQETQYF.

This clonotype was counted once. V gene TRBV12-3 or TRBV12-4 combines with J gene TRBJ2-7, with 7 bases fitting TRBD2. The CDR3 runs 13 residues. V lost 5 bases to trimming and J lost 7 bases; unmatched junction nucleotides: 8. Here the CDR3 DNA reads TGTGCCAGCAGTCTTCTTGGGGGGGGAGAGCAGTACGTC. This translates into CASSLLGGGEQYV.

In its sample, this clonotype was seen a few times. The chain carries TRBV9 and TRBJ2-1; the D gene is possibly TRBD1 (6 bases). The germline V gene encodes CDR1 SGDLS and CDR2 YYNGEE. The CDR3 has 15 residues. V was pared by 0 bases and J by 8 bases, with 15 bases between. In DNA form, the CDR3 reads TGTGCCAGCAGCGTAGTAGTCGGGACACTGGATGAGCAGTTCTTC. Translated, it gives CASSVVVGTLDEQFF.

This clonotype was seen at least ten times. The chain carries TRBV11-2 and TRBJ2-1; TRBD2 is a possible D gene (5 bases). V lost 5 bases and J 4 bases, leaving 27 bases between the germline ends. Per germline, CDR1 SGHAT and CDR2 FQNNGV. The CDR3 has 19 amino acids. The CDR3 nucleotides read TGTGCCAGCAGCCTAACTCTTCGCCAGCGGCAGTTTCAATACAATGAGCAGTTCTTC. Amino acid sequence: CASSLTLRQRQFQYNEQFF.

The V gene is TRBV24-1, the J gene TRBJ2-3; 7 nucleotides agree with TRBD2. Germline CDR1 and CDR2: KGHDR and SFDVKD. This CDR3 has 14 amino acids. After removal of 3 bases from V and 3 bases from J, the junction contained 2 bases not matched to a gene. In nucleotides, the CDR3 is TGTGCCACCAGTGATCAACTAGCGACAGATACGCAGTATTTT. Protein product: CATSDQLATDTQYF.

This clonotype was picked up a small number of times. The chain has TRBV5-7 and TRBJ2-1, with D unresolved. TRBV5-7 carries the ORF label, with uncertain function. The CDR3 has 16 amino acids. Trimming pared 0 bases from V and 7 bases from J, leaving 17 bases between. The CDR3 nucleotides are TGTGCCAGCAGCTTGGCTGGAGTTGGTCGATGGAATGAGCAGTTCTTC. It specifies CASSLAGVGRWNEQFF.

This sequence joins TRBV15 and TRBJ2-1, with 8 bases lining up with TRBD1. The ends lost 8 bases at V and 5 bases at J; junction bases unmatched: 8. This CDR3 spans 14 amino acids. CDR1 and CDR2 (germline): LNHNV, YYDKDF (reference sequence). The CDR3 protein is CATGRQGRHNEQFF. CDR3 DNA: TGTGCCACCGGAAGACAGGGGCGGCACAATGAGCAGTTCTTC.

The chain recombines TRBV15 with TRBJ2-1; unclear D gene. V was trimmed by 5 bases and J by 4 bases, leaving 6 bases between them. Germline lookup yields CDR1 LNHNV and CDR2 YYDKDF (reference sequence). This CDR3 is built from 12 residues. Written as DNA, the CDR3 is TGTGCCACCAGCTCAAGGTACAATGAGCAGTTCTTC. It encodes CATSSRYNEQFF.

This chain joins TRBV9 and TRBJ2-1; the D gene could be TRBD1 or TRBD2 (5 bases each). The V gene's germline CDR1 is SGDLS and CDR2 YYNGEE. The CDR3 totals 15 residues. V lost 2 bases and J 6 bases, leaving 15 bases between the germline ends. In nucleotides, the CDR3 is TGTGCCAGCAGCGTCTCTGGGGGATTGCCCAATGAGCAGTTCTTC. It is translated as CASSVSGGLPNEQFF.

This clonotype was observed a handful of times. The J gene is TRBJ2-5, the V gene TRBV2; D call uncertain. The V end lost 7 bases, the J end lost 0 bases, and 12 bases lay between the germline ends. The germline V gene has CDR1 SNHLY and CDR2 FYNNEI. This CDR3 is built from 14 residues. The CDR3 nucleotides read TGTGCCAGCAAGTTTTACGTTAACCAAGAGACCCAGTACTTC. Translated, it gives CASKFYVNQETQYF.